This TCR beta chain was identified in a study of low-dose radiotherapy and immunotherapy resistance in tumors. Looking at the study overall: Members of Cohort 2 were treated with 1 Gy per fraction every two weeks; their total was 13 Gy over 26 weeks. Each patient was administered nivolumab intravenously at 240 mg, which was a flat dose, every two weeks, along with intravenous ipilimumab at 1 mg/kg every six weeks.

Documented time point: after trial treatment. The treatment was: LDRT plus nivolumab, ipilimumab, low-dose cyclophosphamide and aspirin (RACIN trial). Donors received nivolumab, ipilimumab, aspirin, low-dose cyclophosphamide and low-dose radiotherapy. In regard to this clonotype: This sequence is one base from a far larger clone and is likely a read error.

Germline assignment: CDR1 MNHEY and CDR2 SVGEGT. V was shortened by 7 bases and J by 1 base, with 7 bases between the two germline ends. The CDR3 totals 12 residues. TRAV and TRBV primers primed cDNA for both TCRalpha and TCRbeta. TCR amplification ran roughly 20 PCR cycles using constant-region and V-primer adapter primers. TCRdb reanalysed the reads using MiXCR and keeps one entry per CDR3 protein. This sample yields about 58,000 distinct CDR3 sequences, of which about 25% are seen a single time; around 7% belongs to the top ten. The sequenced sample was PBMCs, obtained after low-dose radiotherapy plus immunotherapy. This receptor was obtained from a male donor with prostate cancer. The chain employs TRBV6-2 or TRBV6-3 and TRBJ2-5; D unresolved. CDR3 amino acids: CASNPFQETQYF. The CDR3 DNA follows: TGTGCCAGCAATCCATTCCAAGAGACCCAGTACTTC.